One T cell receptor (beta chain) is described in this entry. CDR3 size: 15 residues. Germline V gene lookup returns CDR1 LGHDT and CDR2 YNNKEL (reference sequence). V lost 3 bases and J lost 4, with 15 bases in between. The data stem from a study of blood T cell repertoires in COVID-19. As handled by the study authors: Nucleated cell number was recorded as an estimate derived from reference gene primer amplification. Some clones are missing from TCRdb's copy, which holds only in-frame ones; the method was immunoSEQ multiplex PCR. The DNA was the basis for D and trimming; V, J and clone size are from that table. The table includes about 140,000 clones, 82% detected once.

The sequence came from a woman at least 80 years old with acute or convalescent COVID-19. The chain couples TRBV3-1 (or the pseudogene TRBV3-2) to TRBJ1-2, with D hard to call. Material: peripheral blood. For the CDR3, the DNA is TGTGCCAGCAGCCACGAGGTTCTGATTAGCTATGGCTACACCTTC. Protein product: CASSHEVLISYGYTF.